This entry lists 22 T cell receptor beta chains sequenced from one sample in a study of blood T cells in healthy people across ages. Through a sample-barcoded 5' primer and a J-beta primer mix, a second PCR was run for roughly 6 to 12 cycles. TCRdb analysed the 5' RACE reads with MiXCR anew, one entry per CDR3 protein. The sample has fewer than 2 million distinct CDR3 sequences; about two fifths are singletons. The sample was blood. The receptor source for this set is a human donor in good health.

The chain uses TRBV20-1 and TRBJ1-6; the D is unclear. Germline V gives CDR1 DFQATT, CDR2 SNEGSKA (reference sequence). CDR3 length equals 13 residues. Trimming removed 6 bases at V and 7 bases at J, with 13 bases between. The CDR3 region is CSASNGPNSPLHF. CDR3 bases: TGCAGTGCGTCCAATGGGCCCAATTCACCCCTCCACTTT.

Concerning this clonotype: The junction does not match germline at one end; this may be a read error. This rearrangement joins TRBV20-1 to TRBJ2-1; D might be TRBD2 (6 bases). Germline CDR1 reads DFQATT; CDR2 reads SNEGSKA (reference sequence). The CDR3 spans 10 residues. DNA of the CDR3: TGCGGTGCTCTCGGGGGTGAGCAGTTCTTC. Translated, it gives CGALGGEQFF.

The J gene is TRBJ1-5, the V gene TRBV7-2, with D unclear. The germline V gene encodes CDR1 SGHTA and CDR2 FQGNSA. The CDR3 contains 13 residues. V lost 4 bases and J lost 12, with 16 bases in between. This CDR3 is CASSSPISIVQHF. The CDR3 region has the DNA TGTGCCAGCAGCTCCCCAATAAGTATAGTCCAGCATTTT.

The chain combines TRBV20-1 with TRBJ2-7; D might be TRBD1 (6 bases). There are 17 residues in the CDR3. Germline V lookup: CDR1 DFQATT, CDR2 SNEGSKA (reference sequence). V was cut by 6 bases and J by 1 base, with 25 bases left in between. The CDR3 sequence: CSARPDYWADRSYEQYF. The CDR3 coding sequence is TGCAGTGCAAGACCCGACTACTGGGCCGACAGGTCCTACGAGCAGTACTTC.

This clonotype appeared once. The chain joins TRBV24-1 to TRBJ1-6; 9 nucleotides agree with TRBD1. The germline V gene has CDR1 KGHDR and CDR2 SFDVKD. Trimming took 3 bases from V and 10 from J; bases not matched to a gene: 3. The CDR3 covers 14 residues. In DNA form, the CDR3 reads TGTGCCACCAGTGATACCGGGACAGGGTCACCCCTCCACTTT. Amino acid sequence: CATSDTGTGSPLHF.

The chain joins TRBV4-3 to TRBJ2-7, with no clear D. V lost 0 bases to trimming and J lost 6 bases, with 18 bases between them. The CDR3 sequence is 16 residues long. CDR1 is LGHNA and CDR2 is YSLEER in the germline V gene. CDR3 loop: CASSQDRKGLSFEQYF. The DNA for the CDR3 is TGCGCCAGCAGCCAAGATCGGAAAGGGCTCTCTTTCGAGCAGTACTTC.

This clonotype was counted only a few times. The V gene is TRBV10-3, the J gene TRBJ2-3; 9 nucleotides align to TRBD2. In germline, CDR1 is ENHRY, CDR2 SYGVKD. This CDR3 is built from 15 residues. Unmatched junction bases numbered 6, after V lost 8 bases and J lost 0 bases. The CDR3 nucleotides read TGTGCCATCGAGGCGAGCGGGGGGAGCACAGATACGCAGTATTTT. Its protein product is CAIEASGGSTDTQYF.

This chain joins TRBV18 and TRBJ2-5; D tentatively fits TRBD1 or TRBD2 (5 bases each). The CDR3 runs to 14 residues. V was clipped by 5 bases and J by 4 bases, with 14 bases between them. Per germline, CDR1 KGHSH and CDR2 LQKENI. For the CDR3, the DNA is TGTGCCAGCTCATCCCTCGGGGCATCAGAGACCCAGTACTTC. It specifies CASSSLGASETQYF.

This clonotype showed up just a few times. This sequence joins TRBV3-1 and TRBJ2-3; D possibly uses TRBD1 or TRBD2 (5 bases each). Germline V gene data show CDR1 as LGHDT and CDR2 as YNNKEL (reference sequence). Trimming pared 3 bases from V and 0 bases from J, leaving 19 bases between. The CDR3 has 18 amino acids. The CDR3 DNA follows: TGTGCCAGCAGCCACGTCGGGGCTATAACAACTAGCACAGATACGCAGTATTTT. Translation: CASSHVGAITTSTDTQYF.

The chain has TRBV7-9 and TRBJ2-3; TRBD1 matches at 8 bases. The CDR3 has 16 amino acids. CDR1 SEHNR and CDR2 FQNEAQ come from the germline V gene (reference sequence). J lost 2 bases, V lost 3 bases, and 7 bases had no gene match. The DNA of the CDR3 is TGTGCCAGCAGCTTCCCGGGACAGGTTCCCACAGATACGCAGTATTTT. It yields the protein CASSFPGQVPTDTQYF.

V usage is TRBV4-3 and J usage is TRBJ2-1, with TRBD1 matching over 8 bases. The CDR3 spans 18 residues. Trimming took 0 bases from V and 3 from J; bases not matched to a gene: 10. The germline gives CDR1 LGHNA, CDR2 YSLEER. CDR3 region: CASSQDNFETGDYNEQFF. The DNA of the CDR3 is TGCGCCAGCAGCCAAGATAATTTCGAGACAGGGGACTACAATGAGCAGTTCTTC.

V is TRBV2 and J is TRBJ2-5; tentatively, D is TRBD2 (6 bases). This CDR3 is built from 15 residues. V lost 4 bases and J lost 2, with 14 bases in between. Germline loops: CDR1 SNHLY, CDR2 FYNNEI. The CDR3 loop is CASSGLGEAQETQYF. CDR3 sequence (DNA): TGTGCCAGCAGTGGATTGGGGGAGGCACAAGAGACCCAGTACTTC.

This clonotype appeared a few times. This chain joins TRBV7-2 and TRBJ1-2, with 9 bases fitting TRBD1. The V and J ends lost 7 bases and 8 bases, in that order; junction bases with no gene match: 17. Germline V lookup: CDR1 SGHTA, CDR2 FQGNSA. The CDR3 runs 16 residues. The DNA for the CDR3 is TGTGCCAGCAAAAAGGGGTCGGGACAGGGAGAAGGGGGCTACACCTTC. Translation gives CASKKGSGQGEGGYTF.

The chain links TRBV10-3 to TRBJ1-4, with D uncertain. Between the trimmed V and J ends, which lost 0 bases and 0 bases, there was a span of 8 bases. The CDR3 is 16 amino acids. The germline gives CDR1 ENHRY, CDR2 SYGVKD. The CDR3 coding sequence is TGTGCCATCAGTGAGTCCATAGGAGCAACTAATGAAAAACTGTTTTTT. It yields the protein CAISESIGATNEKLFF.

A few counts support this clonotype. The V and J genes are TRBV10-3 and TRBJ2-7; 7 bases line up with TRBD2. The J call is in doubt because the DNA end fits TRBJ2-5 better. The length of the CDR3 is 18 residues. Per the germline V gene, CDR1 is ENHRY and CDR2 is SYGVKD. In DNA form, the CDR3 reads TGTGCCATCTCGCGGGGGAACCATAACCTGGGGAGCTGGGAGACCCAGTACTTC. Protein: CAISRGNHNLGSWETQYF.

This clonotype was seen a few times. The chain couples TRBV29-1 to TRBJ2-5, with D maybe TRBD2 (5 bases). V lost 7 bases and J 5 bases, leaving 14 bases between the germline ends. The CDR3 contains 12 residues. Germline CDR1 reads SQVTM; CDR2 reads ANQGSEA. The CDR3 bases are TGCAGCGAAAGGACTTCGGGGGAGACCCAGTACTTC. The encoded protein is CSERTSGETQYF.

In this sample, this clonotype turned up a few times. The rearrangement uses TRBV20-1 and TRBJ2-5, with no clear D. V dropped 6 bases and J dropped 5 bases, with 16 bases sitting between them. CDR3 length: 13 amino acids. Germline loops: CDR1 DFQATT, CDR2 SNEGSKA (reference sequence). CDR3 residues: CSADGNGLETQYF. The DNA for the CDR3 is TGCAGTGCCGATGGCAACGGTTTGGAGACCCAGTACTTC.

The chain combines TRBV5-4 with TRBJ2-7; D perhaps matches TRBD2 (6 bases). CDR3 size: 14 residues. Germline-derived CDR1 and CDR2 are SGHNT and YYREEE (reference sequence). Between the trimmed V and J ends, which lost 5 bases and 5 bases, there was a span of 17 bases. The CDR3 coding sequence is TGTGCCAGCAGTTGGGACTTCTCTTCTGACGAGCAGTACTTC. It specifies CASSWDFSSDEQYF.

The rearrangement links TRBV4-1 to TRBJ2-3; no clear D. Germline values: CDR1 MGHRA, CDR2 YSYEKL. V was pared by 2 bases and J by 0 bases, with 15 bases between. CDR3 length equals 17 residues. This CDR3 reads CASSQRPMGSSTDTQYF. CDR3 nucleotides: TGCGCCAGCAGCCAACGCCCAATGGGTTCCAGCACAGATACGCAGTATTTT.

The CDR3 here is CATSDFQGGSYGYTF. The CDR3 bases are TGTGCCACCAGTGATTTCCAAGGGGGCAGCTATGGCTACACCTTC. The V and J genes are TRBV24-1 and TRBJ1-2; 7 bases agree with TRBD1. Trimming at V came to 1 base and at J to 4 bases, leaving 5 bases not matched to a gene. This CDR3 is built from 15 residues. From germline, CDR1 is KGHDR and CDR2 SFDVKD.

The chain is built from TRBV6-6 and TRBJ1-1, with TRBD1 matching over 8 bases. The CDR3 length is 16 residues. With 2 bases clipped from V and 4 bases from J, the junction kept 9 bases outside the gene matches. From germline, CDR1 is MNHNY and CDR2 SVGAGI (reference sequence). CDR3 region: CASSYPKTGESTEAFF. The CDR3 coding sequence is TGTGCCAGCAGTTACCCCAAGACAGGGGAGAGCACTGAAGCTTTCTTT.

The chain couples TRBV5-6 to TRBJ1-1; D uncertain. The CDR3 covers 13 residues. Germline values: CDR1 SGHDT, CDR2 YYEEEE. Trimming stripped 2 bases from V and 4 bases from J, with 9 bases between. The CDR3 protein is CASSLATVTEAFF. The CDR3 DNA sequence: TGTGCCAGCAGCTTAGCGACGGTCACTGAAGCTTTCTTT.